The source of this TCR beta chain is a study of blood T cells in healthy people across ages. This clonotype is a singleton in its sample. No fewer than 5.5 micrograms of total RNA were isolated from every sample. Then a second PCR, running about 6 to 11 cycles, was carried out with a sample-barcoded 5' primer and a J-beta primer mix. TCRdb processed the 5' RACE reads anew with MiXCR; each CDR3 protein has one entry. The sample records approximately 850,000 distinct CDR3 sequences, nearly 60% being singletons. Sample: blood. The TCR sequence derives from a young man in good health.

The CDR3 region has the DNA TGTGCCAGCAGTTTCCAGCTTCCCTACGAGCAGTACTTC. It is translated as CASSFQLPYEQYF. V usage is TRBV27 and J usage is TRBJ2-7; D not resolved. The CDR3 is made up of 13 amino acids. The germline V gene encodes CDR1 MNHEY and CDR2 SMNVEV (reference sequence). V was trimmed by 3 bases and J by 2 bases, leaving 8 bases between them.